This entry lists 20 T cell receptor beta chains sequenced from one sample in a study of cytomegalovirus exposure and HLA in healthy donors. 60 Vbeta and 13 Jbeta primers were used in PCR. Clones were read by immunoSEQ multiplex PCR, and TCRdb kept only the in-frame ones, dropping some. The table has 150,000 to 200,000 clones, around 79% seen once. The sequencing input was PBMCs. The receptor set was obtained from a woman aged 40 to 50 in good health and CMV-seropositive.

The rearrangement uses TRBV9 and TRBJ2-3, with TRBD1 identical over 7 bases. Germline V lookup: CDR1 SGDLS, CDR2 YYNGEE. The CDR3 extends over 15 amino acids. V trimming: 1 base; J trimming: 2 bases; junction bases outside the gene matches: 4. The CDR3 DNA sequence: TGTGCCAGCAGCGTATCGGACAGGCCCACAGATACGCAGTATTTT. Amino acid sequence: CASSVSDRPTDTQYF.

A single count supports this clone. The rearrangement links TRBV4-3 to TRBJ2-1; TRBD2 matches at 10 bases. The CDR3 is 15 residues long. Germline-derived CDR1 and CDR2 are LGHNA and YSLEER. V gave up 4 bases and J gave up 10 bases; unmatched junction bases: 10. The CDR3 region has the DNA TGCGCCAGCAGCCTCCTAGCGGGGGCCTTGAGGGAGCAGTTCTTC. This gives the protein CASSLLAGALREQFF.

V usage is TRBV7-2 and J usage is TRBJ1-5; D may be TRBD1 (5 bases). Trimming stripped 3 bases from V and 2 bases from J, with 14 bases between. Germline V gene lookup returns CDR1 SGHTA and CDR2 FQGNSA. This CDR3 comprises 16 residues. CDR3 DNA: TGTGCCAGCAGCTTGCGACAGACAGATGGCAATCAGCCCCAGCATTTT. Its protein is CASSLRQTDGNQPQHF.

The table lists this clone with a few counts. The V gene is TRBV28, the J gene TRBJ2-7, with TRBD1 as a possible D gene (5 bases). Trimming shortened V by 4 bases and J by 0 bases, and 16 bases separated the two germline ends. Germline loops: CDR1 MDHEN, CDR2 SYDVKM. This CDR3 spans 16 amino acids. In DNA, the CDR3 is TGTGCCAGCAGTTCCATCCCCTGGGGCAACTCCTACGAGCAGTACTTC. Amino acids: CASSSIPWGNSYEQYF.

The rearrangement joins TRBV9 to TRBJ2-1; D gene unclear. Germline V CDR1 and CDR2: SGDLS, YYNGEE. The CDR3 covers 15 residues. Trimming removed 1 base from V and 0 bases from J, with 8 bases in between. The CDR3 sequence: CASSVTTDSYNEQFF. CDR3 DNA: TGTGCCAGCAGCGTAACGACTGACTCCTACAATGAGCAGTTCTTC.

This rearrangement joins TRBV19 to TRBJ2-3; possible D gene TRBD2, 6 bases. The CDR3 consists of 15 residues. The V end was cut by 6 bases, the J end by 1 base, with 14 bases between. Per the germline V gene, CDR1 is LNHDA and CDR2 is SQIVND (reference sequence). CDR3 protein: CASRGRLARTDTQYF. CDR3 sequence (DNA): TGTGCCAGTAGAGGGAGGCTAGCCCGCACAGATACGCAGTATTTT.

The J gene is TRBJ1-4, the V gene TRBV7-8; D gene unclear. Germline V lookup: CDR1 SGHVS, CDR2 FQNEAQ. Trimming removed 2 bases at V and 4 bases at J, with 14 bases between. The CDR3 is made up of 16 amino acids. CDR3 region: CASSLIRARVNEKLFF. The CDR3 DNA reads TGTGCCAGCAGCTTAATACGGGCGCGGGTTAATGAAAAACTGTTTTTT.

The V and J genes are TRBV2 and TRBJ2-3; 12 bases align to TRBD2. The CDR3 contains 15 residues. V lost 4 bases and J lost 4; bases outside the gene matches: 3. Per germline, CDR1 SNHLY and CDR2 FYNNEI. CDR3 residues: CASSGASGGADTQYF. The CDR3 DNA is TGTGCCAGCAGTGGGGCTAGCGGGGGGGCAGATACGCAGTATTTT.

The rearrangement uses TRBV30 and TRBJ1-1; no firm D call. The CDR3 contains 14 residues. Germline V gene data show CDR1 as GTSNPN and CDR2 as SVGIG (reference sequence). Trimming removed 0 bases from V and 0 bases from J, with 8 bases in between. CDR3 residues: CAWSVPGLNTEAFF. The CDR3 bases are TGTGCCTGGAGTGTACCGGGTTTGAACACTGAAGCTTTCTTT.

The V and J genes are TRBV14 and TRBJ2-1; 8 nucleotides line up with TRBD2. V lost 4 bases, J lost 1 base, and 24 bases stayed unmatched. This CDR3 comprises 22 residues. Germline lookup yields CDR1 SGHDN and CDR2 FVKESK. The CDR3 protein is CASSLLPRASGRNKESYNEQFF. In DNA form, the CDR3 reads TGTGCCAGCAGCCTCCTCCCAAGGGCTAGCGGGCGGAACAAGGAATCCTACAATGAGCAGTTCTTC.

The chain uses TRBV10-1 and TRBJ1-1; 7 nucleotides match TRBD1. The CDR3 has 17 amino acids. After removal of 0 bases from V and 4 bases from J, the junction contained 11 bases not matched to a gene. The germline V gene encodes CDR1 WNHNN and CDR2 SYGVQD (reference sequence). CDR3 nucleotides: TGCGCCAGCAGTGAGTCACGAACAGGGGTCCAGTTCACTGAAGCTTTCTTT. The encoded protein is CASSESRTGVQFTEAFF.

V gene TRBV7-2 combines with J gene TRBJ2-1, with 7 bases matching TRBD2. Germline CDR1 SGHTA, CDR2 FQGNSA. With V trimmed by 4 bases and J by 1 base, 1 base remained unmatched. The CDR3 length is 14 residues. DNA of the CDR3: TGTGCCAGCAGCTCTAGCGGTTCCTACAATGAGCAGTTCTTC. Translating gives CASSSSGSYNEQFF.

J is TRBJ2-1 and V is TRBV19; D is possibly TRBD2 (5 bases). Germline V gene sequence: CDR1 LNHDA, CDR2 SQIVND (reference sequence). The CDR3 is made up of 15 amino acids. Between the trimmed V and J ends, which lost 3 bases and 6 bases, there was a span of 15 bases. This chain's CDR3 is CASSIRSSRTNEQFF. The CDR3, as DNA: TGTGCCAGTAGTATTAGGTCTAGCAGAACCAATGAGCAGTTCTTC.

V usage is TRBV6-5 and J usage is TRBJ2-7; 8 nucleotides line up with TRBD1. The CDR3 is 14 amino acids. J gave up 6 bases and V 2 bases, and 6 bases lay outside the gene matches. From germline, CDR1 is MNHEY and CDR2 SVGAGI. The CDR3 sequence: CASSYGQGVSEQYF. The CDR3 coding sequence is TGTGCCAGCAGTTACGGACAGGGAGTGTCCGAGCAGTACTTC.

The chain carries TRBV5-6 and TRBJ2-5; 7 nucleotides agree with TRBD2. The J call may be in error: the DNA end matches TRBJ2-7 better. Germline V CDR1 and CDR2: SGHDT, YYEEEE. The CDR3 is made up of 14 amino acids. The CDR3 loop is CASSLASGSYEQYF. In DNA form, the CDR3 reads TGTGCCAGCAGCTTGGCTAGCGGTTCCTACGAGCAGTACTTC.

The rearrangement links TRBV11-2 to TRBJ2-2; maybe TRBD2 (5 bases). The CDR3 length is 14 residues. The V end lost 5 bases, the J end lost 1 base, and 8 bases lay between the germline ends. Germline V gene lookup returns CDR1 SGHAT and CDR2 FQNNGV. CDR3 in DNA: TGTGCCAGCAGCCCGGACTGGAACACCGGGGAGCTGTTTTTT. It encodes CASSPDWNTGELFF. Based on the CDR3 plus reference TRBV11-2 and TRBJ2-2, the full variable domain is EAGVAQSPRYKIIEKRQSVAFWCNPISGHATLYWYQQILGQGPKLLIQFQNNGVVDDSQLPKDRFSAERLKGVDSTLKIQPAKLEDSAVYLCASSPDWNTGELFFGEGSRLTVL.

The J gene is TRBJ2-3, the V gene TRBV18; 7 bases align to TRBD1. The germline V gene encodes CDR1 KGHSH and CDR2 LQKENI. The V segment lost 3 bases and the J segment 2 bases; nucleotides outside the gene matches: 5. The CDR3 is made up of 15 amino acids. CDR3 residues: CASSPRGQVTDTQYF. In nucleotides, the CDR3 is TGTGCCAGCTCACCTCGCGGACAGGTCACAGATACGCAGTATTTT.

The chain joins TRBV28 to TRBJ2-7; 10 positions match TRBD1. The CDR3 is made up of 14 amino acids. Germline V gives CDR1 MDHEN, CDR2 SYDVKM. V lost 7 bases to trimming and J lost 4 bases; unmatched junction nucleotides: 7. CDR3: CASNAPGQGYEQYF. CDR3 coding DNA: TGTGCCAGCAACGCACCGGGACAGGGGTACGAGCAGTACTTC. Full variable domain (remainder filled in from reference TRBV28 and TRBJ2-7): DVKVTQSSRYLVKRTGEKVFLECVQDMDHENMFWYRQDPGLGLRLIYFSYDVKMKEKGDIPEGYSVSREKKERFSLILESASTNQTSMYLCASNAPGQGYEQYFGPGTRLTVT.

The V call is TRBV28, the J call TRBJ1-1, with TRBD1 as a possible D gene (6 bases). The V end was cut by 7 bases, the J end by 3 bases, with 18 bases between. The CDR3 has 15 residues. Per germline, CDR1 MDHEN and CDR2 SYDVKM. This CDR3 is CASTLGGAGDTEAFF. CDR3 nucleotide sequence: TGTGCCAGCACCTTGGGGGGGGCGGGGGACACTGAAGCTTTCTTT. Combining the CDR3 with reference TRBV28 and TRBJ1-1 gives the whole variable domain DVKVTQSSRYLVKRTGEKVFLECVQDMDHENMFWYRQDPGLGLRLIYFSYDVKMKEKGDIPEGYSVSREKKERFSLILESASTNQTSMYLCASTLGGAGDTEAFFGQGTRLTVV.

The chain carries TRBV19 and TRBJ1-1, with 11 positions matching TRBD1. Germline V gene sequence: CDR1 LNHDA, CDR2 SQIVND (reference sequence). This CDR3 spans 15 amino acids. Trimming took 1 base from V and 6 from J; bases not matched to a gene: 4. CDR3 amino acids: CASSIGDRGLSEAFF. Here the CDR3 DNA reads TGTGCCAGTAGTATAGGGGACAGGGGGTTATCTGAAGCTTTCTTT.